This T cell receptor (beta chain) was recorded in a study of T cell clonality in common variable immunodeficiency. The repertoire was sequenced with immunoSEQ multiplex PCR; TCRdb's copy has only in-frame clones and lacks some. This sample carries about 16,000 clones, none of them present only once. This clone was seen many times. Its antigen is not identified. The CDR3 goes on 3 residues after the read ends, and that part is filled in from the germline J gene. The study's findings and limits: Repertoire-complication correlations in CVID were limited by patient heterogeneity. Common variable immunodeficiency TCR beta sequences reportedly had fewer deletions and N-nucleotide insertions. Compared with controls, CVID subjects had fewer shared TCRbeta clones.

CDR3 length equals 16 residues. Germline V gene data show CDR1 as LNHDA and CDR2 as SQIVND (reference sequence). J lost 4 bases, V lost 0 bases, and 6 bases had no gene match. Diagnosis required reduced IgG, IgA and/or IgM with specific antibody deficiency. All CVID subjects were on immunoglobulin replacement for at least one year. Sequenced sample: peripheral blood mononuclear cells. The receptor's source is a human donor with common variable immunodeficiency. The rearrangement joins TRBV19 to TRBJ2-5, with 9 bases aligning to TRBD2. The sequenced CDR3 bases are TGTGCCAGTAGTATAGACATTAGCGGGGGCAGAGAGACC. Translation: CASSIDISGGRET. The full CDR3 protein reads CASSIDISGGRETQYF.